One sample yielded the 29 T cell receptor beta chains listed below, sequenced in a study of identical twins. Each CDR3 protein is one row after TCRdb ran MiXCR on the 5' RACE reads. This table has approximately 350,000 distinct CDR3 sequences, about 12% appearing once. This sample also appeared in a second study, on yellow fever vaccine responses in identical twins.

Material for sequencing was CD8+ T cells sorted from blood. The receptor set was obtained from a woman between 18 and 29 years old in good health.

The chain joins TRBV12-3 or TRBV12-4 to TRBJ2-4, with D perhaps TRBD2 (7 bases). The CDR3 extends over 17 amino acids. V was clipped by 5 bases and J by 2 bases, with 19 bases between them. In nucleotides, the CDR3 is TGTGCCAGCAGTCCCTTTACGGGGGGCGGGACCAAAAACATTCAGTACTTC. This sequence encodes CASSPFTGGGTKNIQYF.

This clonotype was counted between two and nine times. The gene calls are TRBV25-1 and TRBJ2-1, with TRBD1 matching 8 bases. The CDR3 extends over 12 amino acids. Per the germline V gene, CDR1 is MGHDK and CDR2 is SYGVNS. V lost 7 bases and J lost 9; bases outside the gene matches: 5. This chain's CDR3 is CASTDRVSEQFF. The DNA of the CDR3 is TGTGCCAGCACGGACAGGGTGAGTGAGCAGTTCTTC.

V and J are TRBV5-4 and TRBJ2-1, with 8 positions matching TRBD2. The length of the CDR3 is 16 residues. Germline values: CDR1 SGHNT, CDR2 YYREEE (reference sequence). The trim removed 1 base at V and 7 bases at J, leaving 10 bases unmatched. The CDR3 nucleotides read TGTGCCAGCAGCTTGTGGAGCGGGAGATCGTTGAATGAGCAGTTCTTC. The encoded protein is CASSLWSGRSLNEQFF.

The chain is built from TRBV9 and TRBJ2-7; 9 bases line up with TRBD1. This CDR3 spans 13 amino acids. Losses at the gene ends were 3 bases for V and 5 bases for J; bases not matched to a gene: 3. CDR1 and CDR2 from the germline V gene are SGDLS and YYNGEE. CDR3 protein: CASSAGQGDEQYF. The CDR3 nucleotides read TGTGCCAGCAGCGCGGGACAGGGAGACGAGCAGTACTTC.

This clonotype was detected many times. The V call is TRBV15, the J call TRBJ2-7, with D possibly matching TRBD2 (5 bases). This CDR3 has 14 residues. Germline CDR1 and CDR2: LNHNV and YYDKDF (reference sequence). The germline V and J ends were trimmed by 3 bases and 9 bases, with 18 bases remaining between them. This CDR3 is CATSSKGETSRQYF. CDR3 DNA sequence: TGTGCCACCAGCAGCAAGGGAGAGACATCGAGGCAGTACTTC. Together with reference TRBV15 and TRBJ2-7, the CDR3 gives the full variable domain: DAMVIQNPRYQVTQFGKPVTLSCSQTLNHNVMYWYQQKSSQAPKLLFHYYDKDFNNEADTPDNFQSRRPNTSFCFLDIRSPGLGDTAMYLCATSSKGETSRQYFGPGTRLTVT.

V gene TRBV9 combines with J gene TRBJ2-3; weak D call: TRBD1 (6 bases). Trimming removed 4 bases from V and 0 bases from J, with 12 bases in between. The germline CDR1 and CDR2 sequences are SGDLS and YYNGEE. The CDR3 totals 15 residues. The DNA for the CDR3 is TGTGCCAGCAGCCCAGGGGTAGAAAGCACAGATACGCAGTATTTT. Translation gives CASSPGVESTDTQYF.

The V and J genes are TRBV5-1 and TRBJ2-1; 8 bases agree with TRBD2. Unmatched junction bases numbered 11, after V lost 4 bases and J lost 8 bases. The germline V gene encodes CDR1 SGHRS and CDR2 YFSETQ. CDR3 size: 15 residues. CDR3 bases: TGCGCCAGCAGCGGCTTCGGGAGGGCCTTTGATGAGCAGTTCTTC. This translates into CASSGFGRAFDEQFF.

The chain has TRBV11-3 and TRBJ1-1, with no clear D. The V and J ends lost 2 bases and 5 bases respectively, with 6 bases between them. The CDR3 spans 12 residues. Germline lookup yields CDR1 SGHNT and CDR2 YENEEA. The CDR3 sequence is CASSLFETEAFF. CDR3 in DNA: TGTGCCAGCAGCTTATTTGAGACTGAAGCTTTCTTT.

This clonotype was detected a few times. This chain joins TRBV27 and TRBJ2-5, with 8 bases that match TRBD2. This CDR3 contains 14 residues. Germline assignment: CDR1 MNHEY and CDR2 SMNVEV (reference sequence). Trimming cost V 3 bases and J 5 bases; bases outside gene matches: 5. DNA of the CDR3: TGTGCCAGCAGTTTCAAGCGGGGGCTGGAGACCCAGTACTTC. It translates to CASSFKRGLETQYF.

This clonotype was seen ten or more times. The chain links TRBV12-3 or TRBV12-4 to TRBJ2-2; D remains ambiguous. Trimming removed 2 bases from V and 4 bases from J, with 5 bases in between. There are 13 residues in the CDR3. The CDR3 protein is CASSLPGTGELFF. CDR3 nucleotide sequence: TGTGCCAGCAGTTTACCGGGCACCGGGGAGCTGTTTTTT.

The genes are TRBV9 and TRBJ2-2; the D gene could be TRBD1 or TRBD2 (5 bases each). The ends were cut back, 3 bases at V and 5 bases at J, with 14 bases in the middle. In germline, CDR1 is SGDLS, CDR2 YYNGEE. This CDR3 is 15 amino acids long. The CDR3 sequence is CASSDGTFGTGELFF. CDR3 DNA sequence: TGTGCCAGCAGCGACGGGACGTTCGGGACCGGGGAGCTGTTTTTT.

In this sample, this clonotype turned up a few times. The rearrangement links TRBV27 to TRBJ2-2; TRBD1 matches 9 bases. The junction had 6 bases not matched to a gene; V was cut back by 3 bases and J by 7 bases. The CDR3 is 15 residues long. Per the germline V gene, CDR1 is MNHEY and CDR2 is SMNVEV (reference sequence). For the CDR3, the DNA is TGTGCCAGCAGTTTCCTCGGACAGGGGAACGGGGAGCTGTTTTTT. Translating it yields CASSFLGQGNGELFF.

The gene calls are TRBV6-2 or TRBV6-3 and TRBJ2-1; TRBD2 agrees at 9 bases. Looked up from germline, CDR1 is MNHEY and CDR2 is SVGEGT. The CDR3 consists of 20 residues. V shed 1 base and J 5 bases; nucleotides not matched to a gene: 18. CDR3 DNA: TGTGCCAGCAGTTACTGGGGAGCGGGAGGAGGGCCGTCGTTGCACAATGAGCAGTTCTTC. This encodes CASSYWGAGGGPSLHNEQFF.

This clonotype was counted a few times. The rearrangement uses TRBV27 and TRBJ2-7, with a possible D match to TRBD2 (6 bases). The CDR3 totals 14 residues. The germline V and J ends were trimmed by 5 bases and 0 bases, with 11 bases remaining between them. CDR1 is MNHEY and CDR2 is SMNVEV in the germline V gene (reference sequence). The CDR3: CASSARDFSYEQYF. The CDR3 region has the DNA TGTGCCAGCAGTGCCCGGGACTTCTCCTACGAGCAGTACTTC.

This clonotype was found many times. In DNA, the CDR3 is TGCAGTGCTAGCCTAGCGGAACTTCTCACAGATACGCAGTATTTT. This codes for CSASLAELLTDTQYF. The chain combines TRBV20-1 with TRBJ2-3; 7 positions match TRBD2. Per germline, CDR1 DFQATT and CDR2 SNEGSKA (reference sequence). This CDR3 comprises 15 residues. V trimming: 3 bases; J trimming: 2 bases; junction bases outside the gene matches: 8.

This clonotype was counted between two and nine times. The genes are TRBV3-1 and TRBJ2-1, with D uncertain. Germline loops: CDR1 LGHDT, CDR2 YNNKEL (reference sequence). V shed 0 bases and J shed 3 bases, with 9 bases lying between them. The CDR3 runs 15 residues. The CDR3 here is CASSQDREGYNEQFF. For the CDR3, the DNA is TGTGCCAGCAGCCAAGATCGAGAAGGCTACAATGAGCAGTTCTTC.

This clonotype was detected ten times or more. This chain joins TRBV24-1 and TRBJ2-1; 11 nucleotides line up with TRBD2. V shed 1 base, J shed 4 bases, and the junction held 2 bases outside the gene matches. The CDR3 length is 16 residues. Germline CDR1 is KGHDR and CDR2 is SFDVKD. The CDR3 protein is CATSDFASGRYNEQFF. In DNA, the CDR3 is TGTGCCACCAGTGATTTCGCTAGCGGGAGGTACAATGAGCAGTTCTTC.

This chain links TRBV12-3 or TRBV12-4 with TRBJ2-7, with a possible D match to TRBD2 (5 bases). V was clipped by 4 bases and J by 7 bases, with 14 bases between them. CDR3 length equals 13 residues. The CDR3, as DNA: TGTGCCAGCAGTTGGACTGAGACGGGGGAGCAGTACTTC. It specifies CASSWTETGEQYF.

V usage is TRBV28 and J usage is TRBJ2-2, with 9 bases aligning to TRBD1. Trimming removed 6 bases from V and 5 bases from J; junction bases left unmatched: 4. The germline V gene encodes CDR1 MDHEN and CDR2 SYDVKM. The CDR3 consists of 14 residues. CDR3 in DNA: TGTGCCAGCAGAAGGACAGGGGATACCGGGGAGCTGTTTTTT. This translates into CASRRTGDTGELFF.

The chain couples TRBV9 to TRBJ2-2, with TRBD2 matching over 13 bases. This CDR3 has 20 residues. V shed 0 bases, J shed 7 bases, and the junction held 15 bases outside the gene matches. Germline V lookup: CDR1 SGDLS, CDR2 YYNGEE. The CDR3 nucleotides are TGTGCCAGCAGCGTAGTAGGACAGGGGTGGACTAGCGGGAGTTTCGGGGAGCTGTTTTTT. Its protein is CASSVVGQGWTSGSFGELFF.

There are many counts of this clonotype. This chain links TRBV12-3 or TRBV12-4 with TRBJ1-3; 7 bases line up with TRBD1. After removal of 4 bases from V and 2 bases from J, the junction contained 5 bases not matched to a gene. CDR3 length: 15 residues. The chain's CDR3 is CASSSQDRPGNTIYF. CDR3 DNA sequence: TGTGCCAGCAGTTCACAGGACAGGCCTGGAAACACCATATATTTT.

This clonotype was detected only a few times. This rearrangement joins TRBV5-1 to TRBJ1-2; D call uncertain. Trimming cost V 3 bases and J 4 bases, with 16 bases left between them. The CDR3 has 15 residues. CDR1 and CDR2 from the germline V gene are SGHRS and YFSETQ. CDR3 bases: TGCGCCAGCAGCTGGTCGGGCAGTTTCCGCTATGGCTACACCTTC. This translates into CASSWSGSFRYGYTF.

The sample holds a few counts of this clonotype. The rearrangement links TRBV2 to TRBJ1-2; perhaps TRBD1 as D (6 bases). Germline CDR1 reads SNHLY; CDR2 reads FYNNEI. The CDR3 sequence is 14 residues long. V was clipped by 3 bases and J by 2 bases, with 10 bases between them. CDR3 sequence (DNA): TGTGCCAGCAGTGAGGTCGACAGGAACTATGGCTACACCTTC. Translated, it gives CASSEVDRNYGYTF.

The rearrangement uses TRBV20-1 and TRBJ2-1; D gene uncertain. CDR3 length: 15 residues. The germline V gene has CDR1 DFQATT and CDR2 SNEGSKA (reference sequence). The V gene lost 3 bases and the J gene lost 6 bases, with 18 bases spanning the gap. In DNA form, the CDR3 reads TGCAGTGCTAGGTCAAAAGGCGACTGGCCCAATGAGCAGTTCTTC. Its translation is CSARSKGDWPNEQFF.

This clonotype was detected only a few times. This chain links TRBV29-1 with TRBJ2-2; TRBD1 matches 7 bases. Germline V CDR1 and CDR2: SQVTM, ANQGSEA. V shed 1 base, J shed 0 bases, and the junction held 5 bases outside the gene matches. CDR3 length: 16 residues. CDR3 loop: CSVEGWTGSNTGELFF. For the CDR3, the DNA is TGCAGCGTTGAAGGCTGGACAGGATCGAACACCGGGGAGCTGTTTTTT.

V gene TRBV28 combines with J gene TRBJ1-5; 8 bases line up with TRBD1. V gave up 6 bases and J gave up 0 bases; unmatched junction bases: 7. This CDR3 region has 16 residues. CDR1 and CDR2 from the germline V gene are MDHEN and SYDVKM. As DNA, the CDR3 is TGTGCCAGCAGGGTCGACAGGGGCGATAGCAATCAGCCCCAGCATTTT. Amino acid sequence: CASRVDRGDSNQPQHF.

This clonotype was counted only a few times. The chain uses TRBV7-9 and TRBJ2-5, with 7 bases fitting TRBD1. The CDR3 is 15 residues long. J gave up 4 bases and V 8 bases, and 13 bases lay outside the gene matches. Germline CDR1 SEHNR, CDR2 FQNEAQ (reference sequence). As DNA, the CDR3 is TGTGCCAGCCCTCCCCAGACAGGGTTGGCAGAGACCCAGTACTTC. Amino acid sequence: CASPPQTGLAETQYF. Full variable domain (remainder filled in from reference TRBV7-9 and TRBJ2-5): DTGVSQNPRHKITKRGQNVTFRCDPISEHNRLYWYRQTLGQGPEFLTYFQNEAQLEKSRLLSDRFSAERPKGSFSTLEIQRTEQGDSAMYLCASPPQTGLAETQYFGPGTRLLVL.

The chain recombines TRBV12-3 or TRBV12-4 with TRBJ2-7; D is unresolved. V lost 6 bases to trimming and J lost 0 bases, with 9 bases between them. The CDR3 loop spans 13 amino acids. CDR3 protein: CASRATDSYEQYF. The CDR3 coding sequence is TGTGCCAGCAGGGCCACTGACTCCTACGAGCAGTACTTC.

This clonotype was seen only a few times. The rearrangement links TRBV7-6 to TRBJ2-5; no clear D. V was pared by 11 bases and J by 3 bases, with 16 bases between. This CDR3 comprises 13 residues. Germline V gives CDR1 SGHVS, CDR2 FNYEAQ. The DNA of the CDR3 is TGTGCCGGCGGAGTTGGGGAAAAAGAGACCCAGTACTTC. This codes for CAGGVGEKETQYF.